The 21 T cell receptor beta chains below were found in one sample sequenced in a study of T cell clonality in common variable immunodeficiency. Data came from immunoSEQ multiplex PCR; TCRdb stores just in-frame clones and leaves some out. The sample includes about 50,000 clones, none of them occurring once. Input material: peripheral blood mononuclear cells. All receptors derive from a person aged 18-70 years in good health.

This clone was detected many times. From the germline J gene comes the end of the CDR3, since the read stops 3 residues before it. The rearrangement joins TRBV5-1 to TRBJ2-2; tentative D call: TRBD1 (6 bases). V was cut by 1 base and J by 5 bases, with 15 bases left in between. Germline V lookup: CDR1 SGHRS, CDR2 YFSETQ. CDR3 length: 16 amino acids. CDR3 DNA, as far as it was read: TGCGCCAGCAGCTTGATGGCAGGGGTAGGAACCGGGGAG. It codes for CASSLMAGVGTGE. The entire CDR3 reads CASSLMAGVGTGELFF. Drawing the rest from reference TRBV5-1 and TRBJ2-2, the complete variable domain is KAGVTQTPRYLIKTRGQQVTLSCSPISGHRSVSWYQQTPGQGLQFLFEYFSETQRNKGNFPGRFSGRQFSNSRSEMNVSTLELGDSALYLCASSLMAGVGTGELFFGEGSRLTVL.

Concerning this clone: At one end, the junction sequence differs from germline, possibly due to a read error. Read data end 3 residues before the CDR3 end; the end is taken from the germline J gene. The V call is TRBV20-1, the J call TRBJ2-1, with D perhaps matching TRBD2 (6 bases). Germline CDR1 reads DFQATT; CDR2 reads SNEGSKA (reference sequence). The CDR3 totals 14 residues. This CDR3 is CSARDALAYSEQFF. CDR3 DNA (partial): TGCAGTGCTAGAGATGCGCTAGCGTACAGTGAG.

This clone was observed many times. The read gets to within 3 residues of the CDR3 end, and the germline J gene fills in the rest. V usage is TRBV29-1 and J usage is TRBJ2-3; a possible D gene is TRBD2 (5 bases). This CDR3 comprises 15 residues. V lost 4 bases to trimming and J lost 0 bases, with 14 bases between them. Germline CDR1 and CDR2: SQVTM and ANQGSEA. The CDR3 region is CSVVLLAQSTDTQYF. The covered CDR3 bases are TGCAGCGTTGTATTGCTAGCTCAAAGCACAGATACG.

This clone came up a few times. The read stops 3 residues short of the end of the CDR3; the missing end is completed from the germline J gene. This rearrangement joins TRBV11-1 to TRBJ1-2; D is unresolved. The CDR3 length is 12 residues. The germline V gene encodes CDR1 SGHAT and CDR2 FQDESV (reference sequence). CDR3 amino acids: CASRRTVNGYTF. The part of the CDR3 DNA that was read is TGTGCCAGCAGACGAACAGTGAACGGC.

Worth noting for this clone: The DNA ends 3 residues before the CDR3 does, and the rest of the CDR3 is filled in from the germline J gene. The J gene is TRBJ1-5, the V gene TRBV6-1; TRBD1 matches at 7 bases. V gave up 2 bases and J gave up 6 bases; unmatched junction bases: 4. This CDR3 spans 14 amino acids. Germline V gene sequence: CDR1 MNHNS, CDR2 SASEGT. CDR3 DNA, as far as it was read: TGTGCCAGCAGTGAAAAAGGGACAGTTCAGCCC. As protein: CASSEKGTVQP. The entire CDR3 reads CASSEKGTVQPQHF.

Many counts were recorded for this clone. The CDR3 end is not reached by the read, which stops 3 residues before it; the germline J gene fills it in. V is TRBV10-3 and J is TRBJ1-4; D might be TRBD1 (5 bases). The CDR3 sequence is 14 residues long. V was clipped by 2 bases and J by 3 bases, with 7 bases between them. Germline V lookup: CDR1 ENHRY, CDR2 SYGVKD. The CDR3 bases that were read are TGTGCCATCAGTGAGGGGGGGTCTAATGAAAAA. It encodes CAISEGGSNEK. The whole CDR3 sequence is CAISEGGSNEKLFF.

This clone has ten or more counts. The missing CDR3 end, 3 residues past where the read stops, is filled in from the germline J gene. This chain links TRBV20-1 with TRBJ2-7; 13 nucleotides match TRBD2. Germline values: CDR1 DFQATT, CDR2 SNEGSKA (reference sequence). V lost 0 bases, J lost 3 bases, and 5 bases stayed unmatched. This CDR3 comprises 16 residues. CDR3 protein: CSARDMGLAGFYEQYF. The sequenced CDR3 bases are TGCAGTGCTAGAGATATGGGACTAGCGGGATTCTACGAG.

At least ten counts were recorded for this clone. With the read ending 3 residues before the CDR3 end, the germline J gene is used to fill in that end. The rearrangement uses TRBV20-1 and TRBJ2-3; D is perhaps TRBD2 (6 bases). With 0 bases removed from V and 5 bases from J, the gap between germline ends came to 18 bases. The CDR3 covers 16 residues. The germline V gene encodes CDR1 DFQATT and CDR2 SNEGSKA (reference sequence). CDR3 DNA (partial): TGCAGTGCTAGAGATCTCGGGGGAAATGGTGGAGATACG. The encoded protein is CSARDLGGNGGDT. In full, the CDR3 reads CSARDLGGNGGDTQYF.

This clone showed up many times. The CDR3 end falls 3 residues outside the read, so it is completed with the germline J gene. V is TRBV7-9 and J is TRBJ1-2, with TRBD1 as a possible D gene (6 bases). Between the trimmed V and J ends, which lost 2 bases and 3 bases, there was a span of 10 bases. The CDR3 is 14 amino acids. Germline values: CDR1 SEHNR, CDR2 FQNEAQ (reference sequence). The CDR3 sequence is CASSLLGGDYGYTF. The covered CDR3 bases are TGTGCCAGCAGCTTATTAGGGGGAGACTATGGC.

A remark on this clone: The read falls 3 residues short of the CDR3 end, and the missing part is taken from the germline J gene. The rearrangement joins TRBV5-1 to TRBJ2-2; D remains unclear. This CDR3 is built from 15 residues. The germline V gene encodes CDR1 SGHRS and CDR2 YFSETQ. CDR3 sequence reads: CASSLVGVGGEKLFF. CDR3 DNA (partial): TGCGCCAGCAGCTTGGTTGGAGTAGGCGGAGAAAAG.

Details on this clone: With the read ending 3 residues before the CDR3 end, the germline J gene is used to fill in that end. J is TRBJ2-5 and V is TRBV19, with 7 positions matching TRBD1. This CDR3 comprises 14 residues. V dropped 9 bases and J dropped 6; count of bases not matched to a gene: 13. Germline V gene sequence: CDR1 LNHDA, CDR2 SQIVND (reference sequence). The CDR3 protein is CASTYSGRGKTQYF. The CDR3 DNA, read in part, is TGTGCCAGCACATACTCGGGCAGGGGGAAGACC. Complete variable domain (other parts from reference TRBV19 and TRBJ2-5): DGGITQSPKYLFRKEGQNVTLSCEQNLNHDAMYWYRQDPGQGLRLIYYSQIVNDFQKGDIAEGYSVSREKKESFPLTVTSAQKNPTAFYLCASTYSGRGKTQYFGPGTRLLVL.

Ten or more counts support this clone. The sequenced fragment ends 3 residues before the CDR3 boundary, so the rest is inferred from the germline J gene. The genes are TRBV5-1 and TRBJ2-3; 8 nucleotides align to TRBD1. The V segment lost 6 bases and the J segment 3 bases; nucleotides outside the gene matches: 12. The CDR3 contains 16 residues. Germline loops: CDR1 SGHRS, CDR2 YFSETQ. This chain's CDR3 is CASMAGGREATDTQYF. The CDR3 bases that were read are TGCGCCAGCATGGCAGGGGGCCGGGAAGCAACAGATACG. Using reference TRBV5-1 and TRBJ2-3 for the parts outside the CDR3, the full variable domain is KAGVTQTPRYLIKTRGQQVTLSCSPISGHRSVSWYQQTPGQGLQFLFEYFSETQRNKGNFPGRFSGRQFSNSRSEMNVSTLELGDSALYLCASMAGGREATDTQYFGPGTRLTVL.

This clone was counted at least ten times. Read sequence stops 3 residues before the CDR3 end, and the germline J gene provides the missing end. The rearrangement uses TRBV11-3 and TRBJ1-1, with a possible D match to TRBD1 (6 bases). The V gene's germline CDR1 is SGHNT and CDR2 YENEEA. V gave up 0 bases and J gave up 4 bases, with 9 bases separating them. CDR3 length equals 14 residues. The CDR3 protein is CASSLDGQTTEAFF. The part of the CDR3 DNA that was read is TGTGCCAGCAGCTTAGATGGACAGACCACTGAA.

The table lists this clone with many counts. The CDR3 end lies 3 residues beyond the end of the read and is filled in from the germline J gene. The rearrangement uses TRBV20-1 and TRBJ2-3; the match to TRBD2 covers 8 bases. This CDR3 spans 15 amino acids. V lost 0 bases to trimming and J lost 1 base; unmatched junction nucleotides: 3. Germline loops: CDR1 DFQATT, CDR2 SNEGSKA (reference sequence). The sequenced CDR3 bases are TGCAGTGCTAGAGATCGGACTAGCCGCACAGATACG. Protein: CSARDRTSRTDT. The full CDR3 protein reads CSARDRTSRTDTQYF.

This clone was counted at least ten times. The CDR3: CSADSGTGADTQYF. The DNA read from the CDR3 is TGCAGTGCAGACTCCGGGACAGGGGCAGATACG. The genes are TRBV20-1 and TRBJ2-3; TRBD1 matches at 10 bases. Coverage ceases 3 residues before the CDR3 finishes, and the germline J gene fills in the end. This CDR3 is built from 14 residues. From germline, CDR1 is DFQATT and CDR2 SNEGSKA (reference sequence). V lost 6 bases and J lost 4; bases outside the gene matches: 7.

To note about this clone: With the read ending 3 residues before the CDR3 end, the germline J gene is used to fill in that end. The V call is TRBV11-2, the J call TRBJ1-5, with D hard to call. V lost 1 base and J lost 8, with 12 bases in between. The CDR3 is made up of 14 amino acids. CDR1 and CDR2 from the germline V gene are SGHAT and FQNNGV. The CDR3: CASSLGSEMKPQHF. The part of the CDR3 DNA that was read is TGTGCCAGCAGCTTAGGGTCAGAGATGAAGCCC.

This clone was observed many times. The read stops 3 residues short of the end of the CDR3; the missing end is completed from the germline J gene. The rearrangement joins TRBV19 to TRBJ2-1; TRBD2 is a possible D gene (6 bases). Germline lookup yields CDR1 LNHDA and CDR2 SQIVND (reference sequence). V lost 1 base and J 5 bases, leaving 6 bases between the germline ends. This CDR3 has 13 amino acids. The CDR3 reads CASSIAGDNEQFF. CDR3 bases read: TGTGCCAGTAGTATAGCGGGGGACAATGAG.

This clone was counted between two and nine times. The read halts 3 residues ahead of the CDR3 end, with the missing end drawn from the germline J gene. The chain combines TRBV5-4 with TRBJ2-1, with 8 bases that match TRBD2. Germline V gene data show CDR1 as SGHNT and CDR2 as YYREEE (reference sequence). This CDR3 is 15 amino acids long. After removal of 0 bases from V and 3 bases from J, the junction contained 2 bases not matched to a gene. CDR3 bases read: TGTGCCAGCAGCTTGGATACTAGCGGCTACAATGAG. Protein product: CASSLDTSGYNE. In full, the CDR3 is CASSLDTSGYNEQFF. The variable domain in full, with the rest retrieved from reference TRBV5-4 and TRBJ2-1, is ETGVTQSPTHLIKTRGQQVTLRCSSQSGHNTVSWYQQALGQGPQFIFQYYREEENGRGNFPPRFSGLQFPNYSSELNVNALELDDSALYLCASSLDTSGYNEQFFGPGTRLTVL.

Concerning this clone: The sequence runs out 3 residues before the end of the CDR3; the remainder is reconstructed from the germline J gene. The chain joins TRBV5-6 to TRBJ2-1, with D possibly matching TRBD1 (5 bases). The CDR3 length is 15 residues. The V gene lost 0 bases and the J gene lost 8 bases, with 15 bases spanning the gap. Germline CDR1 reads SGHDT; CDR2 reads YYEEEE. Partial CDR3 DNA: TGTGCCAGCAGCTTGGCCCAGGGAATGCCGGATGAG. Protein product: CASSLAQGMPDE. The entire CDR3 protein is CASSLAQGMPDEQFF.

Remarks on this clone: The read comes to an end 3 residues before the CDR3 does, leaving the germline J gene to fill in the end. This chain links TRBV5-1 with TRBJ2-1; D is uncertain. Per germline, CDR1 SGHRS and CDR2 YFSETQ. V lost 3 bases and J 8 bases, leaving 12 bases between the germline ends. This CDR3 is 13 amino acids long. Here the CDR3 reads CASSSALTHEQFF. The covered CDR3 bases are TGCGCCAGCAGCTCTGCACTAACGCATGAG.

Note on this clone: The observed sequence ends 3 residues before the CDR3 terminus, with the missing tail filled in from the germline J gene. The chain combines TRBV7-6 with TRBJ2-3; D gene uncertain. Between the trimmed V and J ends, which lost 1 base and 0 bases, there was a span of 8 bases. The germline V gene encodes CDR1 SGHVS and CDR2 FNYEAQ. This CDR3 has 15 amino acids. CDR3: CASSLGQTSTDTQYF. CDR3 DNA (partial): TGTGCCAGCAGCTTAGGACAAACTAGCACAGATACG.